The clone carrying this TCR beta chain was seen once. Antigen: not known. This specimen comes from a study of graft-versus-host responses after intestinal transplantation. Study findings and constraints: The authors found GvH clones in recipient marrow, some appearing first in ileum or blood.

CDR1 is SGHRS, CDR2 YFSETQ, per germline. The CDR3 has 15 amino acids. Trimming removed 1 base at V and 0 bases at J, with 10 bases between. The data were produced by immunoSEQ multiplex PCR, yet TCRdb's version contains in-frame clones alone and is incomplete. Found here are about 90,000 clones, roughly 92% of them singletons; the top ten hold 0.3%. The source of this sequence is a human donor who received an intestinal transplant. The sequencing here drew on unstimulated CD4+ T cells sorted from spleen or lymph node cells, taken before intestinal transplant. The chain uses TRBV5-1 and TRBJ1-1, with unresolved D. CDR3: CASSLKTVMNTEAFF. As DNA, the CDR3 is TGCGCCAGCAGCTTGAAAACGGTCATGAACACTGAAGCTTTCTTT.